The entry below describes one T cell receptor beta chain. Its matching antigen is unknown. The CDR3 contains 15 residues. Germline CDR1 reads MDHEN; CDR2 reads SYDVKM. V shed 7 bases and J 1 base; nucleotides not matched to a gene: 10. A multiplex PCR was run with 60 Vbeta primers and 13 Jbeta primers. The repertoire was sequenced with immunoSEQ multiplex PCR; TCRdb's copy has only in-frame clones and lacks some. Of around 270,000 clones listed, about 80% are singletons. These data are taken from a study of cytomegalovirus exposure and HLA in healthy donors. Whole-study results and caveats: CMV antigen specificity was confirmed in vitro for a few CMV-associated chains.

Source material: PBMCs. The V and J genes are TRBV28 and TRBJ2-7; 7 bases align to TRBD2. The sequence derives from a girl aged 2 to 9 in good health and CMV-seronegative. CDR3 sequence: CASNWGWGGSYEQYF. DNA for the CDR3: TGTGCCAGCAATTGGGGGTGGGGGGGGTCCTACGAGCAGTACTTC.